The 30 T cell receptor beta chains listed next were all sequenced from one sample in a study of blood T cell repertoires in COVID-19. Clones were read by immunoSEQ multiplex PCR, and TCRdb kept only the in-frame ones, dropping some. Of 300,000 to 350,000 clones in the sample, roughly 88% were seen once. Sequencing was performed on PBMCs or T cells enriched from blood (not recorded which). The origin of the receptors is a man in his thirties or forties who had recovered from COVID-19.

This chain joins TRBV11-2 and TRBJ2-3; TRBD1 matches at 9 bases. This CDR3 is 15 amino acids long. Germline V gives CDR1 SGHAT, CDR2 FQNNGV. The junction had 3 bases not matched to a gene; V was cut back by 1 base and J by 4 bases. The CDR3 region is CASSLGGTGSDTQYF. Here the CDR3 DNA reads TGTGCCAGCAGCTTAGGCGGGACAGGGTCAGATACGCAGTATTTT.

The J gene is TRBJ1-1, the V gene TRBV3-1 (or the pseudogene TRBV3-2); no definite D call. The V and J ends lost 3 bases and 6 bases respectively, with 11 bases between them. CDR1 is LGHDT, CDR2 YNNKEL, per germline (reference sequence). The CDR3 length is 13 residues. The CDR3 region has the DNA TGTGCCAGCAGCCAGGTAGGAAGCGCTGAAGCTTTCTTT. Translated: CASSQVGSAEAFF.

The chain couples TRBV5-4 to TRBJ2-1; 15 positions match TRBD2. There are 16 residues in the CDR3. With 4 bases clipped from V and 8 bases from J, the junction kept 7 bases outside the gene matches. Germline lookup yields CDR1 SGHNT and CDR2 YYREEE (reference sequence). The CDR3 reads CASSDGTSGGSYEQFF. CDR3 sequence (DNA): TGTGCCAGCAGCGACGGGACTAGCGGGGGGTCTTATGAGCAGTTCTTC.

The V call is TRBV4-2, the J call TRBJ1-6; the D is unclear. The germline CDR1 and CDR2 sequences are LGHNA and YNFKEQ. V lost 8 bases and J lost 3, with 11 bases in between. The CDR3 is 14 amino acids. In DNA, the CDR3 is TGTGCCAGCTCCTGGGAGGGCTATAATTCACCCCTCCACTTT. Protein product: CASSWEGYNSPLHF.

CDR3 DNA sequence: TGTGCCATCAGTGGGACAGGGACCACTGAAGCTTTCTTT. Translation: CAISGTGTTEAFF. This chain connects TRBV10-3 to TRBJ1-1; 8 bases are a match to TRBD1. Unmatched junction bases numbered 2, after V lost 4 bases and J lost 4 bases. The length of the CDR3 is 13 residues. Germline values: CDR1 ENHRY, CDR2 SYGVKD.

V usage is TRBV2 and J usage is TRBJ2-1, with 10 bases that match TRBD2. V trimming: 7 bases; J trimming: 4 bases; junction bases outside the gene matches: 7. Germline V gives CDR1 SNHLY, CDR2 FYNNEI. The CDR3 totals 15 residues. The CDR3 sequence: CASTLSGGGYNEQFF. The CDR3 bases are TGTGCCAGCACCCTGAGCGGGGGGGGATACAATGAGCAGTTCTTC.

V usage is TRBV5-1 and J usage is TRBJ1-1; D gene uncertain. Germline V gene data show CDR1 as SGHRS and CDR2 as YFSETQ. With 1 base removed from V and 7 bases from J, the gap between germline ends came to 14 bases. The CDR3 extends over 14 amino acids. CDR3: CASSLWAVADEAFF. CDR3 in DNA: TGCGCCAGCAGCTTGTGGGCAGTCGCCGATGAAGCTTTCTTT.

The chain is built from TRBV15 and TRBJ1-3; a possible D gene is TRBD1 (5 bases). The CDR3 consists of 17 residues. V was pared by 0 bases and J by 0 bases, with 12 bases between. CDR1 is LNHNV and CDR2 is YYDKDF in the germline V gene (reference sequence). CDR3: CATSRDPSGNSGNTIYF. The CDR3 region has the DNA TGTGCCACCAGCAGAGATCCATCAGGGAACTCTGGAAACACCATATATTTT.

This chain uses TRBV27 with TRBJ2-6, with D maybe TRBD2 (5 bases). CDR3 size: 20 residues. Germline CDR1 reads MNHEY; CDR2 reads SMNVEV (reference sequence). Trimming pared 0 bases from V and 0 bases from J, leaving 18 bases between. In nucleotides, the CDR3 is TGTGCCAGCAGTTTATCGTTACCAGGCGGGTGGGCCTCTGGGGCCAACGTCCTGACTTTC. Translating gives CASSLSLPGGWASGANVLTF.

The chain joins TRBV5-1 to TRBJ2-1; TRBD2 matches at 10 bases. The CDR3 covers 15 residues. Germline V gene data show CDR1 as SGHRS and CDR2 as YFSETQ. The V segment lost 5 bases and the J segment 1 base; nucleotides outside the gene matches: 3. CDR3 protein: CASRRTSGSYNEQFF. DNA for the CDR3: TGCGCCAGCAGGAGGACTAGCGGATCCTACAATGAGCAGTTCTTC.

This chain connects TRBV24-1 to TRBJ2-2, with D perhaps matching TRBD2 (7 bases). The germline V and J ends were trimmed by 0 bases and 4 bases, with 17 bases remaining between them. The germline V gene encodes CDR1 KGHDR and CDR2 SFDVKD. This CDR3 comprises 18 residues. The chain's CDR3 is CATSDLGAPGGPTGELFF. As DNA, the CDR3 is TGTGCCACCAGTGATTTGGGGGCCCCGGGGGGCCCCACCGGGGAGCTGTTTTTT.

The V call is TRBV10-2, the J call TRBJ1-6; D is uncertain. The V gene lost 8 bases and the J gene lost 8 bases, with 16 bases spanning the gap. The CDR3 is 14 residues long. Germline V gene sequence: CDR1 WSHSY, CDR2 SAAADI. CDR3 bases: TGCGCCAGCCGCGAGGGTCCGGACTATTCACCCCTCCACTTT. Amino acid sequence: CASREGPDYSPLHF.

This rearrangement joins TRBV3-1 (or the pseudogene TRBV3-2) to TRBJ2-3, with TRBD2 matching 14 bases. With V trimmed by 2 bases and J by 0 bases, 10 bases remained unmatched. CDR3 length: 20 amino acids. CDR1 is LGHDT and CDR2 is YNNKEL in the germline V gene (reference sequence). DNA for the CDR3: TGTGCCAGCAGCCAACGGTTAGGGACTAGCGGGGGACCTAGCACAGATACGCAGTATTTT. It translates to CASSQRLGTSGGPSTDTQYF.

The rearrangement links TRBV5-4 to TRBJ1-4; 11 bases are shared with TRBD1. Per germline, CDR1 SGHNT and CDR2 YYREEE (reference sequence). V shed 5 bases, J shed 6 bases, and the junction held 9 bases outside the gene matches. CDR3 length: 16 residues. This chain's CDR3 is CASSHSKDRGHEKLFF. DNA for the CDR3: TGTGCCAGCAGTCACTCAAAGGACAGGGGGCATGAAAAACTGTTTTTT.

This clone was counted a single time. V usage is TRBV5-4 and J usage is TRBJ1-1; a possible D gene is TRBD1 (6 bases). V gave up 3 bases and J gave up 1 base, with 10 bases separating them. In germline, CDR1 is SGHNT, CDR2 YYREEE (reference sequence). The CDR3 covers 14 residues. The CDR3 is CASSWTVKNTEAFF. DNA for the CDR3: TGTGCCAGCAGCTGGACAGTAAAGAACACTGAAGCTTTCTTT.

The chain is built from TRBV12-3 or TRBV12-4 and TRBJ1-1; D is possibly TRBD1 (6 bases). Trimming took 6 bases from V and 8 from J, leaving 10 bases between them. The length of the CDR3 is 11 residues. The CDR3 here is CASRQDREAFF. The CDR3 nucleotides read TGTGCCAGCAGGCAAGACAGGGAAGCTTTCTTT.

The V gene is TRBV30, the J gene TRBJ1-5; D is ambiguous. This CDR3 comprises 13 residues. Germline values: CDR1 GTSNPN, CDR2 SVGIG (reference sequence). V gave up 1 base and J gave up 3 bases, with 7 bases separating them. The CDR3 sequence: CAWSGELNQPQHF. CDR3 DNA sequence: TGTGCCTGGAGTGGAGAGCTCAATCAGCCCCAGCATTTT. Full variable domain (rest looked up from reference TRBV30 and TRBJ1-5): SQTIHQWPATLVQPVGSPLSLECTVEGTSNPNLYWYRQAAGRGLQLLFYSVGIGQISSEVPQNLSASRPQDRQFILSSKKLLLSDSGFYLCAWSGELNQPQHFGDGTRLSIL.

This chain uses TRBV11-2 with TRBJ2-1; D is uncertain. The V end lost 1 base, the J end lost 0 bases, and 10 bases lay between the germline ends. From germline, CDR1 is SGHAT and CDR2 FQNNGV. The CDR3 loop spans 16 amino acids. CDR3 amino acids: CASSLGSTTSYNEQFF. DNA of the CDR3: TGTGCCAGCAGCTTAGGCTCGACAACCTCCTACAATGAGCAGTTCTTC.

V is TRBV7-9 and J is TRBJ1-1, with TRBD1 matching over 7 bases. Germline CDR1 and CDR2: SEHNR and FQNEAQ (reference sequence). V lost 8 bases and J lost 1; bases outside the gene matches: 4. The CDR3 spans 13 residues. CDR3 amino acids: CASVGTANTEAFF. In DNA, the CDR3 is TGTGCCAGCGTTGGGACAGCGAACACTGAAGCTTTCTTT. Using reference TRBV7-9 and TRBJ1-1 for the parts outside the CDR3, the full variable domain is DTGVSQNPRHKITKRGQNVTFRCDPISEHNRLYWYRQTLGQGPEFLTYFQNEAQLEKSRLLSDRFSAERPKGSFSTLEIQRTEQGDSAMYLCASVGTANTEAFFGQGTRLTVV.

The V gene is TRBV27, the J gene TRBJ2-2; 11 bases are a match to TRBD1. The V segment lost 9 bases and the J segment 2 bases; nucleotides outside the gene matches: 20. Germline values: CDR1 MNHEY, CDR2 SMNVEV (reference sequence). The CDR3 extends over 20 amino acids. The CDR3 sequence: CASPPQRFGTGGVNTGELFF. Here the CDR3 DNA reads TGTGCCAGTCCCCCACAGAGGTTCGGGACAGGGGGAGTTAACACCGGGGAGCTGTTTTTT.

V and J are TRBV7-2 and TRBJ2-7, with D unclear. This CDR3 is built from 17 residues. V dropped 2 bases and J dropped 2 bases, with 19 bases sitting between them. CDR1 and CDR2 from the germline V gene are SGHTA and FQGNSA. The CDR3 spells CASSLRFPAGRAYEQYF. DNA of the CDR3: TGTGCCAGCAGCTTAAGGTTCCCGGCAGGTCGTGCCTACGAGCAGTACTTC. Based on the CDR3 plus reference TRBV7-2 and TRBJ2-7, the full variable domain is GAGVSQSPSNKVTEKGKDVELRCDPISGHTALYWYRQSLGQGLEFLIYFQGNSAPDKSGLPSDRFSAERTGGSVSTLTIQRTQQEDSAVYLCASSLRFPAGRAYEQYFGPGTRLTVT.

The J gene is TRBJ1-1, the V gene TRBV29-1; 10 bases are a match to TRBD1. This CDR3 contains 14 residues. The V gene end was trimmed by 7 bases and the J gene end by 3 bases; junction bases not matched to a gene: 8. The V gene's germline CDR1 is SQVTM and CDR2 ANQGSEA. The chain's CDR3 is CSANPGTGDTEAFF. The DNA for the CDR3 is TGCAGCGCCAACCCCGGGACAGGGGACACTGAAGCTTTCTTT.

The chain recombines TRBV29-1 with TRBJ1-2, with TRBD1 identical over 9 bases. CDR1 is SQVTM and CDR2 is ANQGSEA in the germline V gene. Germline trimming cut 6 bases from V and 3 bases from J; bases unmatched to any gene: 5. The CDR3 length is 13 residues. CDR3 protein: CSVGTGTDYGYTF. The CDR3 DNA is TGCAGCGTCGGGACAGGGACAGACTATGGCTACACCTTC. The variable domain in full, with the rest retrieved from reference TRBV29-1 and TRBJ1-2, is SAVISQKPSRDICQRGTSLTIQCQVDSQVTMMFWYRQQPGQSLTLIATANQGSEATYESGFVIDKFPISRPNLTFSTLTVSNMSPEDSSIYLCSVGTGTDYGYTFGSGTRLTVV.

CDR3 residues: CAIRSLVRDRTLSGNTIYF. Here the CDR3 DNA reads TGTGCCATCAGGTCCCTCGTGCGGGACAGGACTCTCTCTGGAAACACCATATATTTT. The gene calls are TRBV10-3 and TRBJ1-3; 8 bases fit TRBD1. Per germline, CDR1 ENHRY and CDR2 SYGVKD. Germline trimming cut 6 bases from V and 0 bases from J; bases unmatched to any gene: 16. This CDR3 contains 19 residues.

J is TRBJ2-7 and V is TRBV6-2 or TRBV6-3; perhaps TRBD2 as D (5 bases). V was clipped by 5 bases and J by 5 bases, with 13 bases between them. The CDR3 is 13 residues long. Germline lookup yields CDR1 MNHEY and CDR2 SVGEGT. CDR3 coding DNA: TGTGCCAGCAGTCGCCGGGAAAACGACGAGCAGTACTTC. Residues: CASSRRENDEQYF.

CDR3 region: CAWGQGASSGANVLTF. The CDR3 region has the DNA TGTGCCTGGGGACAGGGCGCCTCCTCTGGGGCCAACGTCCTGACTTTC. The chain employs TRBV30 and TRBJ2-6, with 8 bases fitting TRBD1. Germline V gene data show CDR1 as GTSNPN and CDR2 as SVGIG (reference sequence). This CDR3 has 16 residues. Trimming took 5 bases from V and 0 from J; bases not matched to a gene: 6. The full variable domain, with the rest looked up from reference TRBV30 and TRBJ2-6, is SQTIHQWPATLVQPVGSPLSLECTVEGTSNPNLYWYRQAAGRGLQLLFYSVGIGQISSEVPQNLSASRPQDRQFILSSKKLLLSDSGFYLCAWGQGASSGANVLTFGAGSRLTVL.

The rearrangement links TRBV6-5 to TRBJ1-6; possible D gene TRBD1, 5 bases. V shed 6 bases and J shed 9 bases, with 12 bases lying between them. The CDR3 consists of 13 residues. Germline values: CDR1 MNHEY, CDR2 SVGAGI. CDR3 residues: CASSRTLLSPLHF. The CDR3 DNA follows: TGTGCCAGCAGCAGGACACTCCTTTCACCCCTCCACTTT.

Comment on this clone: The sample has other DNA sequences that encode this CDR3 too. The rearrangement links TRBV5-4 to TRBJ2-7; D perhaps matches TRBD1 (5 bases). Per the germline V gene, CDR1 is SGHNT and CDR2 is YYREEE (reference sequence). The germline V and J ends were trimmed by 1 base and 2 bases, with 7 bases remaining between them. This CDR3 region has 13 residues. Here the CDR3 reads CASSLTGTYEQYF. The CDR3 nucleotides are TGTGCCAGCAGCTTGACAGGAACCTACGAGCAGTACTTC.

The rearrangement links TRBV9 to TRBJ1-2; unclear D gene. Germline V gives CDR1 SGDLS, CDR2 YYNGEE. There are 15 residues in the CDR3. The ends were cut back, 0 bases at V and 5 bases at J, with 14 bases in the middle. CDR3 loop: CASSVVGNTIYGYTF. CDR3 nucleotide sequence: TGTGCCAGCAGCGTAGTCGGGAATACGATTTATGGCTACACCTTC.

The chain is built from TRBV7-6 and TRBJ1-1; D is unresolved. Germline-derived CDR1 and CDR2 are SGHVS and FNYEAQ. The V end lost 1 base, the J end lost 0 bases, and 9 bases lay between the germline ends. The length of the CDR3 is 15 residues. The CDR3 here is CASSLVAEMNTEAFF. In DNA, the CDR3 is TGTGCCAGCAGCTTAGTGGCGGAGATGAACACTGAAGCTTTCTTT.